The clone carrying this TCR beta chain was seen many times. From the RT-PCR reads, TCRdb called clonotypes with MiXCR, one entry per CDR3 protein. The sample contains approximately 720,000 distinct CDR3 sequences, more than 13% of which appear only once. There are 13 residues in the CDR3. Germline CDR1 and CDR2: DFQATT and SNEGSKA (reference sequence). Between the trimmed V and J ends, which lost 0 bases and 3 bases, there was a span of 8 bases. The sequence was obtained from a female donor in good health, serving as a healthy control. The V call is TRBV20-1, the J call TRBJ1-1; a weak D match, TRBD1 (5 bases). Material: memory CD4+ T cells from blood. DNA of the CDR3: TGCAGTGCTAGAGAGTCGGGGGACACTGAAGCTTTCTTT. Its translation: CSARESGDTEAFF.